This TCR beta chain was sequenced for a study of technical replicates of blood from several donors. This CDR3 contains 13 residues. The germline V and J ends were trimmed by 0 bases and 7 bases, with 10 bases remaining between them. From germline, CDR1 is SGHAT and CDR2 FQNNGV. Profiled with immunoSEQ multiplex PCR; TCRdb holds only in-frame clones, not every one. Among under 95,000 clones listed, roughly 94% were seen once. Sequenced material: T cells isolated from PBMCs. The TCR was taken from a human donor in good health. This chain uses TRBV11-2 with TRBJ2-7, with D unresolved. The CDR3 nucleotides are TGTGCCAGCAGCTTAGATTTAAGCCGAGAGCAGTACTTC. Translation gives CASSLDLSREQYF.